This TCR beta chain was retrieved from a study of blood T cell repertoires in COVID-19 (dated by TCRdb to the early 2020s). For the study in its entirety: The collaborator samples originated in the United States, Italy and Spain and spanned the acute and convalescent phases of COVID-19. The prospective study material was composed of cDNA or gDNA derived from T cells, B-cell-depleted T cells, or PBMCs. The dataset comprised deeply sampled blood TCRbeta repertoires from subjects exposed to, actively infected with, or recovered from COVID-19. The repertoires were made available in a free public database intended to serve as a resource for research on the immune response to SARS-CoV-2. The samples were drawn from the first 160 participants of the ongoing ImmuneRACE study and from 1,200 or so subjects provided by 6 global collaborators. The sample metadata nearly always contained a de-identified subject ID, COVID-19 status, age in years and sex. Where available, HLA class I and class II types were obtained from metadata supplied by the sample provider rather than from assay-based typing. Findings and caveats that apply to the study as a whole: The amount of clinical and demographic metadata varied by source and participant and was provided uncurated.

TCRbeta CDR3 regions were amplified from genomic DNA by means of the immunoSEQ Assay, a bias-controlled multiplex PCR. The study's own analysis went as follows. Nucleated cell counts per sample were estimated from amplification of reference gene primers within the assay. To quantify the absolute abundance of each unique TCRbeta CDR3 rearrangement, sequence reads were collapsed and filtered. Productive Simpson clonality was computed per sample as the square root of Simpson's diversity index over productive rearrangements. Entries here come from immuneACCESS through TCRdb and include only in-frame sequences with V and J called. Some clones fail to appear in such tables; in the studies checked, an unresolved V gene covers under half of the shortfall, and the cause of the remainder is unknown. V, J and clone size derive from that table, while D and trimming were established from the DNA sequence. Across this sample there are roughly 50,000 clones, with over 75% seen only once. The ten largest account for around 8.6% of the sample.

Whole blood was collected in K2EDTA tubes by collaborating institutions according to the institutions' own protocols. Collaborator samples were shipped for TCRbeta analysis as frozen whole blood, isolated PBMCs, or DNA extracted from either sample type. CDR1 and CDR2 (SGHTA, FQGNSA) derive from the germline V gene. V is trimmed back by 3 bases and J by 4 bases, and the junction contains 3 bases that no gene match accounts for. Including the terminal cysteine and phenylalanine, the CDR3 comprises 15 residues. The entry retains the CDR3 DNA only, 45 bases that are in frame from base 1. Worth noting for this clone: Its antigen is still unknown. Qualities for individual bases were not recorded, and no much larger clone is one base off.

The sample consisted of peripheral blood. The V and J segments used are TRBV7-2 and TRBJ2-1; 10 central nucleotides agree with TRBD2. The receptor's source is a man aged 45 to 65 with acute or convalescent COVID-19. In nucleotides, the sequence is TGTGCCAGCAGCTTGCTAGCGGGAGTGTACAATGAGCAGTTCTTC. Translated, it gives CASSLLAGVYNEQFF.